This T cell receptor beta chain was recovered during a study of T cell responses to AZD1222 COVID-19 vaccine. Study outcomes and limitations: Among the donors, most were white British and more were female, and clonal diversity was possibly underestimated. An increase in Spike-specific TCR breadth and depth was observed after two AZD1222 doses. Researchers report vaccine-associated CD4 TCRs spanning spike, with dominance at 160-218 and 743-854.

Here immunoSEQ multiplex PCR was the method, and the copy in TCRdb shows in-frame clones only, minus some. The repertoire consists of around 140,000 clones, with 86% occurring once and the leading ten covering more than 20%. In the case of this clone: The antigen remains unidentified.

This receptor was identified in an adult in good health. The sequenced sample was peripheral blood, obtained on day 0 of AZD1222 vaccination.

CDR3 in DNA: TGTGCCAGCAGCCAAGATCGAGGGGTTGGGGCCAACGTCCTGACTTTC. Encoded protein: CASSQDRGVGANVLTF. V and J are TRBV4-2 and TRBJ2-6; D possibly uses TRBD1 or TRBD2 (5 bases each). Trimming removed 0 bases from V and 3 bases from J, with 9 bases in between. The CDR3 runs to 16 residues. Germline CDR1 LGHNA, CDR2 YNFKEQ.